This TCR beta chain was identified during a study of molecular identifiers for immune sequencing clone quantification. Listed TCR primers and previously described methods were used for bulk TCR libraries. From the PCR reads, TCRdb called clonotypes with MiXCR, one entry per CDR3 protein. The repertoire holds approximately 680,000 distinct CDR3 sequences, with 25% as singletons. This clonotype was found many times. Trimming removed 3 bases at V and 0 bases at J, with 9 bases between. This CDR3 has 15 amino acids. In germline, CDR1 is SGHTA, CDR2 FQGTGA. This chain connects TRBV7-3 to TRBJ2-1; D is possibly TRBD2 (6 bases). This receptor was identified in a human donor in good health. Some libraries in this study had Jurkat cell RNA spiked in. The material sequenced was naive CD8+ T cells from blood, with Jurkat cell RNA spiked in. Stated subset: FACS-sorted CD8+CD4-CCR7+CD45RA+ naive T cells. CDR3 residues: CASSFTSSSYNEQFF. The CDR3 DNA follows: TGTGCCAGCAGCTTTACTAGCTCCTCCTACAATGAGCAGTTCTTC. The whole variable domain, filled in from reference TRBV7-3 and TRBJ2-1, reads GAGVSQTPSNKVTEKGKYVELRCDPISGHTALYWYRQSLGQGPEFLIYFQGTGAADDSGLPNDRFFAVRPEGSVSTLKIQRTERGDSAVYLCASSFTSSSYNEQFFGPGTRLTVL.